The T cell receptor beta chain under discussion was sequenced for a study of cytomegalovirus exposure and HLA in healthy donors. There are 11 residues in the CDR3. Germline CDR1 SGHNT, CDR2 YENEEA. With 8 bases removed from V and 4 bases from J, the gap between germline ends came to 6 bases. This clone was detected a few times. What it binds is unknown. PCR was performed using 60 Vbeta and 13 Jbeta primers. Sequencing was performed with immunoSEQ multiplex PCR; in TCRdb, only in-frame clones are kept and a portion is missing. Found here are 60,000 to 85,000 clones, about four fifths of them singletons; the top ten hold 3.4%. General study points: In a later analysis, several top co-occurrence clusters appeared linked to parvovirus B19, influenza, CMV and Epstein-Barr virus.

Sequencing used PBMCs. This sequence originates from a man in his forties in good health and CMV-seronegative. The chain recombines TRBV11-3 with TRBJ2-1, with D unclear. CDR3 in DNA: TGTGCCAGCGGTAGATACAATGAGCAGTTCTTC. It encodes CASGRYNEQFF. The entire variable domain, with the rest obtained from reference TRBV11-3 and TRBJ2-1, is as follows: EAGVVQSPRYKIIEKKQPVAFWCNPISGHNTLYWYLQNLGQGPELLIRYENEEAVDDSQLPKDRFSAERLKGVDSTLKIQPAELGDSAVYLCASGRYNEQFFGPGTRLTVL.